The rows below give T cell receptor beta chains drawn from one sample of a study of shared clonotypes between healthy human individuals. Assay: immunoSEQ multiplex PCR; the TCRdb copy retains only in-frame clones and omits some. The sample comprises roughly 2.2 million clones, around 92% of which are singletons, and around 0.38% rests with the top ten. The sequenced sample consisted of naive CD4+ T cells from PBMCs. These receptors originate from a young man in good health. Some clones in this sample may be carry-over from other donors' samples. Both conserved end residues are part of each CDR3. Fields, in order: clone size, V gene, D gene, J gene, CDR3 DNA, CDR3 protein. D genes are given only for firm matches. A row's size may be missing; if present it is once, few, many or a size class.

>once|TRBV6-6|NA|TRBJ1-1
TGTGCCAGCAGTTGGGTAGGAGGGGGCACTGAAGCTTTCTTT
CASSWVGGGTEAFF
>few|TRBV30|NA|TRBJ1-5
TGTGCCTGGAGACAACCAGGGAGGGGCCAGCCCCAGCATTTT
CAWRQPGRGQPQHF
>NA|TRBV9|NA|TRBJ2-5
TGTGCCAGCAGCGTAGTAGGTATTCGGGGGGAGACCCAGTACTTC
CASSVVGIRGETQYF
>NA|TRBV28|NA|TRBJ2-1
TGTGCCAGCAGGAAGGGGGGGAGCTCCTACAATGAGCAGTTCTTC
CASRKGGSSYNEQFF
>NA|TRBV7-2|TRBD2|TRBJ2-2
TGTGCCAGCAGATCCACTAGCGGGAGGAACACCGGGGAGCTGTTTTTT
CASRSTSGRNTGELFF
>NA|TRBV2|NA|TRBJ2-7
TGTGCCAGCGGTACTACCTACGAGCAGTACTTC
CASGTTYEQYF
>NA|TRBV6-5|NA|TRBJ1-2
TGTGCCAGCAAACCGACAGGCCGTAACTATGGCTACACCTTC
CASKPTGRNYGYTF
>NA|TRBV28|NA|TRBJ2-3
TGTGCCAGCAGCCCAGCGGGTACGCAGTATTTT
CASSPAGTQYF
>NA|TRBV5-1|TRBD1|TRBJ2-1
TGCGCCAGCAGCCGGGACAGGGGGCGGGATGAGCAGTTCTTC
CASSRDRGRDEQFF
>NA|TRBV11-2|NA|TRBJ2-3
TGTGCCAGCAGCTCGGGGACTTTCACAGATACGCAGTATTTT
CASSSGTFTDTQYF
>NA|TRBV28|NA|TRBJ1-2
TGTGCCAGCGGGAGTCCGGGGGACGGCTACACCTTC
CASGSPGDGYTF
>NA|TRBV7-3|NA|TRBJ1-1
TGTGCCAGTACAGGAGCCGCGATGAACACTGAAGCTTTCTTT
CASTGAAMNTEAFF
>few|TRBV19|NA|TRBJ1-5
TGTGCCAGTAGTATCCGCAATCAGCCCCAGCATTTT
CASSIRNQPQHF
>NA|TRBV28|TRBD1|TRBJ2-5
TGTGCCAGCAGTTTACCTGGGACAGCTGGAGAGACCCAGTACTTC
CASSLPGTAGETQYF
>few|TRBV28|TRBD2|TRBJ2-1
TGTGCCAGCAGGCGCTGGAGCGGGAGTGGGAATGAGCAGTTCTTC
CASRRWSGSGNEQFF
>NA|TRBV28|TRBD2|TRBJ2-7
TGTGCCAGCAGCTCCAGACTAGCGGGAGCTCCTCTCCCTCGCGAGCAGTACTTC
CASSSRLAGAPLPREQYF
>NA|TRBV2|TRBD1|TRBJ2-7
TGTGCCAGCAGCGCACGGGACAGTAGCTACGAGCAGTACTTC
CASSARDSSYEQYF
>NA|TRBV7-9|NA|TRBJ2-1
TGTGCCAGCAGCTTAGCTTGGGGTGAGCAGTTCTTC
CASSLAWGEQFF
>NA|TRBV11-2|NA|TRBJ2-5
TGTGCCAGCAGCTCGATCCTAGGTCGGGGTTTGGAGACCCAGTACTTC
CASSSILGRGLETQYF
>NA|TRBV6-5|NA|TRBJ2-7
TGTGCCAGCAGAGAACAGGGCGGCTACGAGCAGTACTTC
CASREQGGYEQYF
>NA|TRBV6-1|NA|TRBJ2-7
TGTGCCAGCAGTGAAGCTCTCGTCCACGAGCAGTACTTC
CASSEALVHEQYF
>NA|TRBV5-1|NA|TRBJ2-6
TGCGCCAGCAGCGTGGAAGGGCCAGGGGCCAACGTCCTGACTTTC
CASSVEGPGANVLTF
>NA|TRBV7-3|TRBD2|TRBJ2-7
TGTGCCAGCAGCTTATGGGGCGGGAGGACTTACGAGCAGTACTTC
CASSLWGGRTYEQYF
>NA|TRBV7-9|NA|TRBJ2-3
TGTGCCAGCAGCTCCTCGGGCACAGATACGCAGTATTTT
CASSSSGTDTQYF